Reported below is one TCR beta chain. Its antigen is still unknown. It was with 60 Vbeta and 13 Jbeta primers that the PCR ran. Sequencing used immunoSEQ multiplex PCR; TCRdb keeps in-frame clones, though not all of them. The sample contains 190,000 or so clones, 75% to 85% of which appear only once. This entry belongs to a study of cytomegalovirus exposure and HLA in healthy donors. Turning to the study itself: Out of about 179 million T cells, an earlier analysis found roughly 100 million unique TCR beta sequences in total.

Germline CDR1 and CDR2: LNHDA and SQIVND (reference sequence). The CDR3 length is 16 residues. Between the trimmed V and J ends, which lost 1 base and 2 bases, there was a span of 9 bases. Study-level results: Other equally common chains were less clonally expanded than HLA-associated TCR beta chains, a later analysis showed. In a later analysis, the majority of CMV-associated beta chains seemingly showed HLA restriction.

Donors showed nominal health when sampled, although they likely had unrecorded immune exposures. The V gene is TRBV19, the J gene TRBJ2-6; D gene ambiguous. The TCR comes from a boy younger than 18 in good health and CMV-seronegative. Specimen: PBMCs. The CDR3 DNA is TGTGCCAGTAGTATAGGTAACTTGGCTGGGGCCAACGTCCTGACTTTC. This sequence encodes CASSIGNLAGANVLTF. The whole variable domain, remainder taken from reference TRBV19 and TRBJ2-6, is DGGITQSPKYLFRKEGQNVTLSCEQNLNHDAMYWYRQDPGQGLRLIYYSQIVNDFQKGDIAEGYSVSREKKESFPLTVTSAQKNPTAFYLCASSIGNLAGANVLTFGAGSRLTVL.